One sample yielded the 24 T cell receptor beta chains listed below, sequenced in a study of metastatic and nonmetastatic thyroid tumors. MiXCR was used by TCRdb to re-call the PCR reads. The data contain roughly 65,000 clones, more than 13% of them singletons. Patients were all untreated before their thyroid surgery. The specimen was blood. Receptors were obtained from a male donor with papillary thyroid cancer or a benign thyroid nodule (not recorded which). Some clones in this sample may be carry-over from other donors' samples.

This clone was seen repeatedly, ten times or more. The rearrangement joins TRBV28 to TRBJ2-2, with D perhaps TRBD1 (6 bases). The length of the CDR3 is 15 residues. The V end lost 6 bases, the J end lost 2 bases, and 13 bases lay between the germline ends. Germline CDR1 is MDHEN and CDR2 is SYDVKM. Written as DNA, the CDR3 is TGTGCCAGCAGCCAAGGGGGAATTAACACCGGGGAGCTGTTTTTT. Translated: CASSQGGINTGELFF. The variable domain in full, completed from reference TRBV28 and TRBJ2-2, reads DVKVTQSSRYLVKRTGEKVFLECVQDMDHENMFWYRQDPGLGLRLIYFSYDVKMKEKGDIPEGYSVSREKKERFSLILESASTNQTSMYLCASSQGGINTGELFFGEGSRLTVL.

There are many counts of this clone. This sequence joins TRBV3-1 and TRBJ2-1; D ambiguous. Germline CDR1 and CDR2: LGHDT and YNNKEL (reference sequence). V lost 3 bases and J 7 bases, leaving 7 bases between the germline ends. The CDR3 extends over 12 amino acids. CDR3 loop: CASSHSTNEQFF. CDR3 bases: TGTGCCAGCAGCCACTCAACTAATGAGCAGTTCTTC.

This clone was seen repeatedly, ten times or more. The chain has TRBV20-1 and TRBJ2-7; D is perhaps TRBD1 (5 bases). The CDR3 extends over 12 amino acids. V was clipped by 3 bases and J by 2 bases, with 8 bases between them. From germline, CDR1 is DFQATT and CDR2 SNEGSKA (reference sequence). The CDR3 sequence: CSASRATYEQYV. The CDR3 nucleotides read TGCAGTGCTAGCAGGGCCACCTACGAGCAGTACGTC.

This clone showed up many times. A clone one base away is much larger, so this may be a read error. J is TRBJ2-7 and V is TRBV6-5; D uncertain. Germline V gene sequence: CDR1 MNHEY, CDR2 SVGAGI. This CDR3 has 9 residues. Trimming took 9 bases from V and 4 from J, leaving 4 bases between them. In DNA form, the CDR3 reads TGTGCCAGGGGTTACGAGCAGTACTTC. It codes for CARGYEQYF.

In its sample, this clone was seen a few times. The CDR3 DNA is TGTGCCAGCAGTCTACAGGGGGCGCGCGGATACACCTTC. It encodes CASSLQGARGYTF. This chain connects TRBV6-2 or TRBV6-3 to TRBJ1-2; 9 positions agree with TRBD1. After removal of 5 bases from V and 11 bases from J, the junction contained 9 bases not matched to a gene. The CDR3 runs 13 residues. The germline gives CDR1 MNHEY, CDR2 SVGEGT.

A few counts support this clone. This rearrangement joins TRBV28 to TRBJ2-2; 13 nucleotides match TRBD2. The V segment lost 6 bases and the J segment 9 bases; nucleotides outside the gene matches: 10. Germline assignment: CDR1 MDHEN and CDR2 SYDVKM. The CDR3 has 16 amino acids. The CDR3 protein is CASRSGLAGVSWELFF. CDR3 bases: TGTGCCAGCAGGAGCGGACTAGCGGGAGTGTCCTGGGAGCTGTTTTTT.

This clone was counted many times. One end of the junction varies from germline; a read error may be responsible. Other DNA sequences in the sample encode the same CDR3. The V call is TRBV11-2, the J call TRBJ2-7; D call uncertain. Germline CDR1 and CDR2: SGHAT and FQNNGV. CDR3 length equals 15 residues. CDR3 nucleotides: TGTGCTAGCAGCTTAATAAAATACGTTGCCCCCGAGCAGTACTTC. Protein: CASSLIKYVAPEQYF.

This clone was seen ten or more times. This CDR3 is CASSGAGGGREGTEAFF. Here the CDR3 DNA reads TGTGCCAGCAGCGGCGCGGGGGGGGGGCGCGAAGGCACTGAAGCTTTCTTT. J is TRBJ1-1 and V is TRBV6-6, with D tentatively TRBD1 (6 bases). V was trimmed by 6 bases and J by 4 bases, leaving 24 bases between them. Germline-derived CDR1 and CDR2 are MNHNY and SVGAGI (reference sequence). The CDR3 is made up of 17 amino acids.

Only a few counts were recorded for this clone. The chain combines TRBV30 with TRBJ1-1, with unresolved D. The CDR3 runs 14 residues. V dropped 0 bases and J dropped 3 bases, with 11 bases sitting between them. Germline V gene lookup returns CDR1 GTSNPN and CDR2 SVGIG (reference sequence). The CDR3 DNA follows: TGTGCCTGGAGTGTTACACAAGGATACACTGAAGCTTTCTTT. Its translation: CAWSVTQGYTEAFF.

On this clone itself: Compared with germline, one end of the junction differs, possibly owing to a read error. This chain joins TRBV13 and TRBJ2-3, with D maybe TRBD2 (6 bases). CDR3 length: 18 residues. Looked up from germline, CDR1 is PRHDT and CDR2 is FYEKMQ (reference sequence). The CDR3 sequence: CASTLGASVSWGTGTQYF. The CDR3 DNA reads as TGTGCCAGCACCCTAGGGGCTAGCGTGAGTTGGGGCACAGGTACGCAGTATTTT.

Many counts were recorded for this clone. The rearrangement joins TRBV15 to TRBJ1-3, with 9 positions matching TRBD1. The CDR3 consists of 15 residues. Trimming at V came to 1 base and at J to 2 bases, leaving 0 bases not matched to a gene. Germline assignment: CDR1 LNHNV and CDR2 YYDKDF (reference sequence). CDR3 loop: CATSRGDRAGNTIYF. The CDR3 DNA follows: TGTGCCACCAGCAGAGGGGACAGGGCTGGAAACACCATATATTTT.

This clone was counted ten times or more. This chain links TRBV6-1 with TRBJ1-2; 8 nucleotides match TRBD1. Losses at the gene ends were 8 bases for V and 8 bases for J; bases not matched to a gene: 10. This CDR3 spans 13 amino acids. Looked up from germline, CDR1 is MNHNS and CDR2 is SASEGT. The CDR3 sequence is CASRMGQEQGYTF. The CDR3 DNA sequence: TGTGCCAGCCGGATGGGACAGGAGCAAGGCTACACCTTC.

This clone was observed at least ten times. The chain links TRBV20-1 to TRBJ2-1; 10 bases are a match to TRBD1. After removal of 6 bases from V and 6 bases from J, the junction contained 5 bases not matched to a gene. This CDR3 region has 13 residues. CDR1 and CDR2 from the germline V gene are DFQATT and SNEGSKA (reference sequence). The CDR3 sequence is CSAIGQGGNEQFF. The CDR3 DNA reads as TGCAGTGCCATTGGACAGGGGGGCAATGAGCAGTTCTTC.

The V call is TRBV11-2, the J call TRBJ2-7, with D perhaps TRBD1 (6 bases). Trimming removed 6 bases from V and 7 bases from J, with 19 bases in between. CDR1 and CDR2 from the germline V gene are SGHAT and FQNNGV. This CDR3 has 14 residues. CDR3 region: CASRLTAGAGEQYF. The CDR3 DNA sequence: TGTGCCAGCAGGCTTACGGCAGGGGCAGGGGAGCAGTACTTC.

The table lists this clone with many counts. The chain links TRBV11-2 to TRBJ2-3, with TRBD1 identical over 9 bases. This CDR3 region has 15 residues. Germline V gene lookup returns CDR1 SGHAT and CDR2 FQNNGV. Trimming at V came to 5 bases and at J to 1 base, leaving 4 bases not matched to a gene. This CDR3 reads CASSPWTGGTDTQYF. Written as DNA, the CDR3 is TGTGCCAGCAGCCCCTGGACAGGGGGCACAGATACGCAGTATTTT.

CDR3 coding DNA: TGCAGTGCTAGAGTGGTCCTCCCCAATGAGCAGTTCTTC. It specifies CSARVVLPNEQFF. V usage is TRBV20-1 and J usage is TRBJ2-1; no definite D call. V lost 1 base and J 6 bases, leaving 10 bases between the germline ends. CDR3 length: 13 residues. The V gene's germline CDR1 is DFQATT and CDR2 SNEGSKA (reference sequence).

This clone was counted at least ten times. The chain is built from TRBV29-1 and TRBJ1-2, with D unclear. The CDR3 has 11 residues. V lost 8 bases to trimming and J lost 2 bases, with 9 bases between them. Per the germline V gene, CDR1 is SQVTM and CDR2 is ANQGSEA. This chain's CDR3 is CSSRTNYGYTF. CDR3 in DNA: TGCAGCTCCCGGACGAACTATGGCTACACCTTC. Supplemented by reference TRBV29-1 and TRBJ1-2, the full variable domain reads SAVISQKPSRDICQRGTSLTIQCQVDSQVTMMFWYRQQPGQSLTLIATANQGSEATYESGFVIDKFPISRPNLTFSTLTVSNMSPEDSSIYLCSSRTNYGYTFGSGTRLTVV.

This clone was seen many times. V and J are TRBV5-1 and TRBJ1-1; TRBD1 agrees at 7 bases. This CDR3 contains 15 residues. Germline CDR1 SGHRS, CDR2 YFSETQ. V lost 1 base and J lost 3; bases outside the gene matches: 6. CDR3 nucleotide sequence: TGCGCCAGCAGCTTGTACAGGGGAGACGACACTGAAGCTTTCTTT. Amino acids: CASSLYRGDDTEAFF.

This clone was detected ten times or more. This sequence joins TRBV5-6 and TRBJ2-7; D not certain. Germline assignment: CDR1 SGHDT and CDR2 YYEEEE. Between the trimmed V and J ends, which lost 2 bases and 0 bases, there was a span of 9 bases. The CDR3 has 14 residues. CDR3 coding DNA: TGTGCCAGCAGCTTAGGGCTGAGCTCCTACGAGCAGTACTTC. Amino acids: CASSLGLSSYEQYF. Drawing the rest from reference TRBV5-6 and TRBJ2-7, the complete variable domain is DAGVTQSPTHLIKTRGQQVTLRCSPKSGHDTVSWYQQALGQGPQFIFQYYEEEERQRGNFPDRFSGHQFPNYSSELNVNALLLGDSALYLCASSLGLSSYEQYFGPGTRLTVT.

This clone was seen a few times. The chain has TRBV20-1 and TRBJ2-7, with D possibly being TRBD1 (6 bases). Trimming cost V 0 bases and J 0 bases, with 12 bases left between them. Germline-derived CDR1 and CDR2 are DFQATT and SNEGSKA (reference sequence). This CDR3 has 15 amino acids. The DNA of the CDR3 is TGCAGTGCTAGAGATCAGGGGATGGTCTCCTACGAGCAGTACTTC. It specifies CSARDQGMVSYEQYF.

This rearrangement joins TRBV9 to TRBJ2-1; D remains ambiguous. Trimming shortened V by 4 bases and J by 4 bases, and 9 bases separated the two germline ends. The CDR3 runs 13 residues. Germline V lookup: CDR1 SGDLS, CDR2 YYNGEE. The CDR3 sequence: CASSQWEYNEQFF. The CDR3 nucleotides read TGTGCCAGCAGCCAGTGGGAATACAATGAGCAGTTCTTC.

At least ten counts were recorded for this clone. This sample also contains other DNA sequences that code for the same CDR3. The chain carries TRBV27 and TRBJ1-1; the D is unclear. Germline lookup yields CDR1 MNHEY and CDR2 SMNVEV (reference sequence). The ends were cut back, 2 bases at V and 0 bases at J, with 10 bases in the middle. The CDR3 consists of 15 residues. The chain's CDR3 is CASSLTPELNTEAFF. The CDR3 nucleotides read TGTGCCAGCAGTTTAACTCCAGAGCTGAACACTGAAGCTTTCTTT.

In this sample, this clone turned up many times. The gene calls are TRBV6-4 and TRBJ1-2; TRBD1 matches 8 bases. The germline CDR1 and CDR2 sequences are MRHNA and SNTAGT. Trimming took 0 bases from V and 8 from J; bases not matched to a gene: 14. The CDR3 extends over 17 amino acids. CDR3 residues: CASSDSGQVQGLQGYTF. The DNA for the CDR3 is TGTGCCAGCAGTGACTCGGGACAGGTACAAGGGCTTCAGGGCTACACCTTC.

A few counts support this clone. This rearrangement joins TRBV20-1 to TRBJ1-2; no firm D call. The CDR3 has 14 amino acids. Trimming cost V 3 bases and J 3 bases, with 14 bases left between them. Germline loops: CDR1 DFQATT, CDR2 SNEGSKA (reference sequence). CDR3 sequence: CSASNFEAYYGYTF. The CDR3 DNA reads TGCAGTGCTAGTAATTTCGAAGCCTACTATGGCTACACCTTC.